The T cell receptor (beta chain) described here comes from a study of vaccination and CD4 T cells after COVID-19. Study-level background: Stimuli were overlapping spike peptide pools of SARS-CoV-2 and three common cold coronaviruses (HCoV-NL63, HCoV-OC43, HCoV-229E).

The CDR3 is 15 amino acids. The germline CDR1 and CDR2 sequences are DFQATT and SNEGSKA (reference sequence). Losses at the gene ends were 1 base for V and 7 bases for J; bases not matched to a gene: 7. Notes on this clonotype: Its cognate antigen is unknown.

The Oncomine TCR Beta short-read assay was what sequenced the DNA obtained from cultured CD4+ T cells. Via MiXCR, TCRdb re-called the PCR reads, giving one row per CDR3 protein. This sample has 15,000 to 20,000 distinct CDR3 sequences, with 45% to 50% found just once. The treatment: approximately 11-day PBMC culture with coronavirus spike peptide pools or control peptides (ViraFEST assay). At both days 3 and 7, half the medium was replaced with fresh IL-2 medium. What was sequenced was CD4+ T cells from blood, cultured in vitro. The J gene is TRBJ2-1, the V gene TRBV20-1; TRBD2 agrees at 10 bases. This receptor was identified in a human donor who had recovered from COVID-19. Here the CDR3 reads CSARGKAGGPNEQFF. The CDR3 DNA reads TGCAGTGCTAGAGGAAAAGCGGGAGGGCCGAATGAGCAGTTCTTC.